Presented here are 15 T cell receptor beta chains from one specimen sequenced in a study of T-cell reconstitution after alpha-beta-depleted transplantation in children. Findings of the study overall: Newly produced T cells mostly accounted for T-cell counts and diversity one year post-transplant.

No antigen has been assigned to these receptors. Using unique molecular identifiers, the investigators prepared the TCRbeta library. A single record per CDR3 protein comes from TCRdb applying MiXCR to the PCR reads. The sample contains hundreds of thousands of distinct CDR3 sequences, just over 7.5% of which appear only once. The sequencing used peripheral blood, collected 360 days after TCRalphabeta/CD19-depleted stem cell transplant. The receptor set was obtained from a female patient younger than 10 who had a stem cell transplant for Fanconi anemia, so the T cells may come from the graft donor.

This clonotype was detected ten times or more. The chain couples TRBV28 to TRBJ2-3; 11 nucleotides match TRBD2. J gave up 2 bases and V 3 bases, and 13 bases lay outside the gene matches. CDR3 length: 19 residues. Looked up from germline, CDR1 is MDHEN and CDR2 is SYDVKM. The DNA of the CDR3 is TGTGCCAGCAGTTTTGGGGAACCGACTAGCGGGGAAACCACAGATACGCAGTATTTT. This sequence encodes CASSFGEPTSGETTDTQYF.

This clonotype was seen at least ten times. This chain uses TRBV6-6 with TRBJ1-1, with D unclear. The V end was cut by 6 bases, the J end by 11 bases, with 16 bases between. Germline CDR1 MNHNY, CDR2 SVGAGI (reference sequence). The CDR3 length is 12 residues. For the CDR3, the DNA is TGTGCCAGCAGCCACCAGGACGGCTGGGCTTTCTTT. Translated: CASSHQDGWAFF.

This clonotype was counted only a few times. The chain joins TRBV3-1 to TRBJ2-1; 11 bases fit TRBD1. Trimming removed 7 bases from V and 1 base from J; junction bases left unmatched: 12. The germline V gene encodes CDR1 LGHDT and CDR2 YNNKEL (reference sequence). This CDR3 is 18 amino acids long. CDR3 sequence: CASTPGQGEISSYNEQFF. In DNA form, the CDR3 reads TGTGCCAGCACCCCGGGACAGGGGGAAATATCATCCTACAATGAGCAGTTCTTC.

This clonotype was seen many times. The V gene is TRBV7-3, the J gene TRBJ2-7; D gene unclear. Germline V lookup: CDR1 SGHTA, CDR2 FQGTGA. V lost 7 bases to trimming and J lost 5 bases, with 21 bases between them. This CDR3 contains 15 residues. Written as DNA, the CDR3 is TGTGCCAGCACCTTCGACTTACCCAAACACCACGAGCAGTACTTC. It translates to CASTFDLPKHHEQYF.

This clonotype has just a few counts. The chain combines TRBV4-1 with TRBJ2-7; TRBD1 aligns across 7 bases. The CDR3 length is 15 residues. From germline, CDR1 is MGHRA and CDR2 YSYEKL. V lost 0 bases and J lost 1; bases outside the gene matches: 3. The CDR3 region has the DNA TGCGCCAGCAGCCAAGACGGGACAGCTTCCTACGAGCAGTACTTC. Translated, it gives CASSQDGTASYEQYF.

In its sample, this clonotype was seen a few times. The chain links TRBV7-6 to TRBJ1-1; 12 bases agree with TRBD1. The junction had 9 bases not matched to a gene; V was cut back by 3 bases and J by 1 base. Germline V CDR1 and CDR2: SGHVS, FNYEAQ. The CDR3 sequence is 18 residues long. The CDR3 here is CASSFWGSGQGANTEAFF. For the CDR3, the DNA is TGTGCCAGCAGCTTCTGGGGTTCGGGACAGGGGGCGAACACTGAAGCTTTCTTT.

This clonotype has a count of ten or more. The chain uses TRBV7-9 and TRBJ2-1; D is perhaps TRBD1 (5 bases). Trimming took 4 bases from V and 13 from J, leaving 11 bases between them. The CDR3 has 11 amino acids. Germline V gives CDR1 SEHNR, CDR2 FQNEAQ (reference sequence). The CDR3, as DNA: TGTGCCAGCAGCTCGGCAGGGTTCCAGTTCTTC. This sequence encodes CASSSAGFQFF.

This clonotype has ten or more counts. The chain couples TRBV12-3 or TRBV12-4 to TRBJ2-7; TRBD1 is a possible D gene (6 bases). CDR3 length: 13 amino acids. The V end lost 6 bases, the J end lost 7 bases, and 16 bases lay between the germline ends. CDR3 sequence reads: CASSQHGGREQYV. In DNA form, the CDR3 reads TGTGCCAGCAGCCAACATGGGGGCCGAGAGCAGTACGTC.

The chain has TRBV2 and TRBJ2-3, with 9 positions matching TRBD1. V was clipped by 11 bases and J by 2 bases; unmatched bases: 5. Germline CDR1 and CDR2: SNHLY and FYNNEI. This CDR3 region has 13 residues. CDR3 loop: CAGDRDFTDTQYF. CDR3 nucleotide sequence: TGTGCCGGGGACAGGGACTTCACAGATACGCAGTATTTT.

About this clonotype: This could be a read error, since a much larger clone is one nucleotide away. This sequence joins TRBV27 and TRBJ2-7; TRBD1 aligns across 7 bases. CDR3 length: 15 residues. V lost 6 bases to trimming and J lost 5 bases; unmatched junction nucleotides: 13. Germline V lookup: CDR1 MNHEY, CDR2 SMNVEV (reference sequence). This CDR3 reads CASSQTGTAPHEQYF. CDR3 nucleotides: TGTGCCAGCAGCCAGACCGGGACAGCCCCACACGAGCAGTACTTC.

At least ten counts were recorded for this clonotype. V is TRBV5-1 and J is TRBJ2-5, with 8 nucleotides matching TRBD2. Germline V CDR1 and CDR2: SGHRS, YFSETQ. There are 15 residues in the CDR3. The trim removed 0 bases at V and 3 bases at J, leaving 4 bases unmatched. The CDR3 spells CASSLAGTSEETQYF. In DNA, the CDR3 is TGCGCCAGCAGCTTGGCCGGGACTAGTGAAGAGACCCAGTACTTC.

In its sample, this clonotype was seen many times. The CDR3 protein is CSGRGQGTEQYF. In nucleotides, the CDR3 is TGCAGTGGCCGGGGACAGGGAACCGAGCAGTACTTC. The chain links TRBV20-1 to TRBJ2-7, with 9 bases lining up with TRBD1. The germline gives CDR1 DFQATT, CDR2 SNEGSKA (reference sequence). Trimming took 7 bases from V and 6 from J; bases not matched to a gene: 7. This CDR3 is built from 12 residues.

The table lists this clonotype with many counts. The gene calls are TRBV15 and TRBJ1-5; D remains ambiguous. The germline V gene encodes CDR1 LNHNV and CDR2 YYDKDF (reference sequence). Trimming removed 3 bases from V and 0 bases from J, with 3 bases in between. This CDR3 spans 13 amino acids. The CDR3 region is CATSRYSNQPQHF. The CDR3 DNA is TGTGCCACCAGCAGGTATAGCAATCAGCCCCAGCATTTT.

A remark on this clonotype: Since a much larger clone is just one base distant, this may be a read error. The chain is built from TRBV20-1 and TRBJ2-1, with a possible D match to TRBD1 (5 bases). Germline V CDR1 and CDR2: DFQATT, SNEGSKA (reference sequence). The CDR3 covers 14 residues. This CDR3 reads CGATGQATYNEQFF. Here the CDR3 DNA reads TGCGGTGCGACCGGACAAGCAACATACAATGAGCAGTTCTTC.

This rearrangement joins TRBV3-1 to TRBJ1-1; no reliable D call. The germline gives CDR1 LGHDT, CDR2 YNNKEL (reference sequence). Trimming left V 0 bases short and J 5 bases short, with 7 bases between. The CDR3 runs to 13 residues. The CDR3 spells CASSQESLTEAFF. The CDR3 bases are TGTGCCAGCAGCCAAGAGAGTTTGACTGAAGCTTTCTTT.